This T cell receptor (beta chain) was identified in a study of shared clonotypes between healthy human individuals. Assay used: immunoSEQ multiplex PCR; TCRdb lists only in-frame clones, some missing. The profile covers over 2 million clones, with 95% appearing a single time and roughly 0.13% taken by the ten largest. CDR1 and CDR2 from the germline V gene are SGDLS and YYNGEE. Deletions cut 2 bases from V and 1 base from J, with 6 bases between. The CDR3 is 14 residues long. The source material was naive CD4+ T cells sorted from blood. Subset reported: CD45RA+ positively selected. This receptor was obtained from a man aged 18 to 29 in good health. V and J are TRBV9 and TRBJ2-2; D gene unclear. This CDR3 is CASSVSQNTGELFF. The CDR3, as DNA: TGTGCCAGCAGCGTCTCTCAGAACACCGGGGAGCTGTTTTTT.